The rows below give T cell receptor beta chains drawn from one sample of a study of cytomegalovirus exposure and HLA in healthy donors. Some clones are missing from TCRdb's copy, which holds only in-frame ones; the method was immunoSEQ multiplex PCR. The table has approximately 90,000 clones, 85% seen once. Material: PBMCs. These receptors originate from a man aged 35 to 55 in good health and CMV-seropositive. Both conserved end residues are part of each CDR3. Fields, in order: D gene, clone size, V gene, J gene, CDR3 protein, CDR3 DNA. A D gene is named only where the DNA matches it firmly. Only some rows state a clone size, as once, few, many or a class for expanded clones.

d_call: .
clone_size: .
v_call: TRBV5-5
j_call: TRBJ2-6
cdr3_aa: CASSLAGQTPSGANVLTF
cdr3_nt: TGTGCCAGCAGTTTAGCGGGACAGACACCTTCTGGGGCCAACGTCCTGACTTTC

d_call: .
clone_size: .
v_call: TRBV6-6
j_call: TRBJ2-7
cdr3_aa: CASSQLSRSYEQYF
cdr3_nt: TGTGCCAGCAGCCAACTCAGTAGGAGCTACGAGCAGTACTTC

d_call: .
clone_size: .
v_call: TRBV5-1
j_call: TRBJ2-7
cdr3_aa: CASSLAGGPSYEQYF
cdr3_nt: TGCGCCAGCAGCTTGGCCGGGGGACCCTCCTACGAGCAGTACTTC

d_call: .
clone_size: .
v_call: TRBV7-8
j_call: TRBJ2-3
cdr3_aa: CASSRTRVSSTDTQYF
cdr3_nt: TGTGCCAGCAGCCGAACCAGGGTTAGTAGCACAGATACGCAGTATTTT

d_call: .
clone_size: .
v_call: TRBV6-4
j_call: TRBJ2-7
cdr3_aa: CATHTEDSKRSSYEQYF
cdr3_nt: TGTGCCACCCACACGGAGGACTCTAAGCGAAGCTCCTACGAGCAGTACTTC

d_call: .
clone_size: .
v_call: TRBV18
j_call: TRBJ2-5
cdr3_aa: CASSRQTHETQYF
cdr3_nt: TGTGCCAGCTCCCGACAGACTCACGAGACCCAGTACTTC

d_call: .
clone_size: .
v_call: TRBV19
j_call: TRBJ1-4
cdr3_aa: CASSIGINNEKLFF
cdr3_nt: TGTGCCAGTAGTATCGGTATTAATAATGAAAAACTGTTTTTT

d_call: .
clone_size: once
v_call: TRBV5-3
j_call: TRBJ2-3
cdr3_aa: CARSLFSGPKSSADTQYF
cdr3_nt: TGTGCCAGAAGCTTGTTTTCTGGGCCCAAGAGTAGCGCAGATACGCAGTATTTT

d_call: .
clone_size: .
v_call: TRBV7-6
j_call: TRBJ1-1
cdr3_aa: CASSLEAGSDTEAFF
cdr3_nt: TGTGCCAGCAGCTTAGAAGCGGGATCCGACACTGAAGCTTTCTTT

d_call: .
clone_size: once
v_call: TRBV7-2
j_call: TRBJ1-5
cdr3_aa: CASLPGAGGNQPQHF
cdr3_nt: TGTGCCAGTTTACCAGGGGCAGGGGGCAATCAGCCCCAGCATTTT

d_call: .
clone_size: .
v_call: TRBV9
j_call: TRBJ2-5
cdr3_aa: CASSVEGGEETQYF
cdr3_nt: TGTGCCAGCAGCGTAGAAGGAGGGGAAGAGACCCAGTACTTC

d_call: TRBD2
clone_size: .
v_call: TRBV18
j_call: TRBJ2-7
cdr3_aa: CASSPRGTSTVQYF
cdr3_nt: TGTGCCAGCTCACCACGCGGGACTAGCACCGTGCAGTACTTC

d_call: TRBD2
clone_size: .
v_call: TRBV5-1
j_call: TRBJ2-1
cdr3_aa: CASSLPGGAYNEQFF
cdr3_nt: TGCGCCAGCAGCTTACCCGGGGGGGCGTACAATGAGCAGTTCTTC

d_call: .
clone_size: .
v_call: TRBV7-8
j_call: TRBJ1-1
cdr3_aa: CASSSTEMNTEAFF
cdr3_nt: TGTGCCAGCAGCTCGACAGAGATGAACACTGAAGCTTTCTTT

d_call: .
clone_size: .
v_call: TRBV6-5
j_call: TRBJ2-3
cdr3_aa: CASQAPNTDTQYF
cdr3_nt: TGTGCCAGCCAAGCCCCCAATACAGATACGCAGTATTTT

d_call: TRBD2
clone_size: .
v_call: TRBV9
j_call: TRBJ2-3
cdr3_aa: CASSVGEGSTDTQYF
cdr3_nt: TGTGCCAGCAGCGTAGGGGAGGGCAGCACAGATACGCAGTATTTT

d_call: TRBD1
clone_size: .
v_call: TRBV6-6
j_call: TRBJ2-1
cdr3_aa: CASSYSRGQGDNEQFF
cdr3_nt: TGTGCCAGCAGTTACTCGAGGGGACAGGGGGACAATGAGCAGTTCTTC

d_call: .
clone_size: .
v_call: TRBV20-1
j_call: TRBJ2-5
cdr3_aa: CSAPRSETQYF
cdr3_nt: TGCAGTGCTCCCCGTTCTGAGACCCAGTACTTC